This T cell receptor beta chain was recovered during a study of neurological immune-mediated disorders. This clonotype was counted at least ten times. TCRdb reprocessed the 5' RACE reads via MiXCR and lists one record per CDR3 protein. The repertoire has about 120,000 distinct CDR3 sequences, 3.2% of them found once; the top ten carry 1% to 1.5%. CDR3 size: 16 residues. V was cut by 0 bases and J by 0 bases, with 11 bases left in between. Germline CDR1 is DFQATT and CDR2 is SNEGSKA (reference sequence). The V and J genes are TRBV20-1 and TRBJ2-2; D remains ambiguous. The specimen sequenced was PBMCs. This clonotype originated in a woman aged 25 to 39 with multiple sclerosis. CDR3 sequence reads: CSARDPDAANTGELFF. The CDR3 DNA reads TGCAGTGCTAGAGACCCGGACGCGGCGAACACCGGGGAGCTGTTTTTT.